This TCR beta chain was identified in a study of blood T cell repertoires in COVID-19 (dated by TCRdb to the early 2020s). At the level of the whole study: Collaborator samples came from the United States, Italy and Spain and covered acute and convalescent phases of COVID-19. Subjects who had been exposed to COVID-19, were actively infected with it, or had recovered from it provided the deeply sampled blood TCRbeta repertoires that made up the dataset. The repertoires were made available in a free public database intended to serve as a resource for research on the immune response to SARS-CoV-2. A de-identified subject ID, COVID-19 status, age in years and sex were almost always included in the sample metadata. Where available, HLA class I and class II types were taken from metadata supplied by the sample provider and were not determined by assay-based typing. The samples were drawn from two sources: the first 160 participants of the ongoing ImmuneRACE study, and 1,254 subjects contributed by 6 global collaborators. The prospective study material was composed of cDNA or gDNA derived from T cells, B-cell-depleted T cells, or PBMCs. What the study reported, not specific to this receptor: The quantity of clinical and demographic metadata differed by source and by participant and was supplied without curation.

As for this clone: Its binding antigen is unknown. Within one base of it there is no much larger clone, and no base qualities were kept.

Each collaborating institution followed its own protocols to collect whole blood in K2EDTA tubes. For TCRbeta analysis, collaborator samples were shipped as frozen whole blood, as isolated PBMCs, or as DNA extracted from either sample type. TCRbeta CDR3 regions were amplified from genomic DNA using the immunoSEQ Assay, a bias-controlled multiplex PCR. The source study handled its data this way. The number of nucleated cells in each sample was estimated from the amplification of reference gene primers within the assay. To quantify the absolute abundance of each unique TCRbeta CDR3 rearrangement, sequence reads were collapsed and filtered. For each sample, productive Simpson clonality was calculated by taking the square root of Simpson's diversity index across productive rearrangements. The clones in this table, taken by TCRdb from immuneACCESS, are in-frame only. Not every clone is retained; where verified, under half of the shortfall comes from an unresolved V gene, and the cause of the rest is unknown. V and J calls and clone size are those listed in that table; D and trimming were worked out from the DNA. For this sample there are tens of thousands of clones; roughly 88% appear just once. The ten top clones hold approximately 1.3% of the sample.

V lost 6 bases and J lost 8 bases; the stretch between them is 11 bases long. From a lookup of the germline V gene (reference sequence), CDR1 and CDR2 are SSHAT and FNYEAQ. The CDR3 numbers 13 residues from cysteine through phenylalanine. The entry retains the CDR3 DNA only, 39 bases that are in frame from base 1. The receptor comes from an elderly woman with acute or convalescent COVID-19. Sequences were obtained from peripheral blood. The rearrangement joined TRBV7-7 to TRBJ1-6, and perhaps TRBD1 as D gene, on 6 matching bases. The CDR3 protein is CASSTGKDSPLHF. The nucleotides read TGTGCCAGCAGTACAGGGAAGGATTCACCCCTCCACTTT.